Listed below are T cell receptor beta chains from one sample, sequenced in a study of cytomegalovirus exposure and HLA in healthy donors. Only in-frame clones appear in the TCRdb table, and some are missing; sequencing was by immunoSEQ multiplex PCR. Among about 130,000 clones, approximately 89% were seen once, and the ten largest hold around 1.1%. Sequenced sample: PBMCs. The receptor source for this set is a woman between 18 and 29 years old in good health and CMV-seronegative. Each CDR3 is given with its conserved first and last residue. The D gene is left open where the match is weak. The size field is filled for only some rows; it gives once, few, many or a size class.

>TRBV2|.|TRBJ2-3|.
TGTGCCAGCACTAAAACCAGGACAGCGGATACGCAGTATTTT
CASTKTRTADTQYF
>TRBV4-1|TRBD1|TRBJ2-5|few
TGCGCCAGCAGCCAAGACGGGACAGGGGGAGAGACCCAGTACTTC
CASSQDGTGGETQYF
>TRBV29-1|.|TRBJ2-6|.
TGCAGCGTAGGGGCCTCTGGGGCCAACGTCCTGACTTTC
CSVGASGANVLTF
>TRBV12-5|TRBD1|TRBJ1-2|.
TGTGCTCCCAAAAGGGGGCGGGGCTATGGCTACACCTTC
CAPKRGRGYGYTF
>TRBV27|.|TRBJ2-5|.
TGTGCCAGCAGGAGGAACCAGGGTCCCCAAGAGACCCAGTACTTC
CASRRNQGPQETQYF
>TRBV6-5|TRBD2|TRBJ2-3|.
TGTGCCAGCAGTTACAACGCGGGGGGGCAGGATACGCAGTATTTT
CASSYNAGGQDTQYF
>TRBV2|.|TRBJ1-2|.
TGTGCCAGCAGGGGGACTGGAAGCTATGGCTACACCTTC
CASRGTGSYGYTF
>TRBV10-3|.|TRBJ1-3|.
TGTGCCATCAGTGAGTTGGGAGTTGGAAACACCATATATTTT
CAISELGVGNTIYF
>TRBV29-1|TRBD1|TRBJ2-4|once
TGCAGCGTTGTAGAAAGGACAGGGGGGATGAACATTCAGTACTTC
CSVVERTGGMNIQYF
>TRBV19|.|TRBJ1-6|.
TGTGCCAGTAGCATCGGGGGGCTGAGCTCCTATAATTCACCCCTCCACTTT
CASSIGGLSSYNSPLHF
>TRBV19|TRBD1|TRBJ1-1|.
TGTGCCAGTAGGTTGAAGACAGGGGATCCTGAAGCTTTCTTT
CASRLKTGDPEAFF
>TRBV19|.|TRBJ1-2|.
TGTGCCAGTAAGAAACATGCCTATGGCTACACCTTC
CASKKHAYGYTF
>TRBV15|TRBD1|TRBJ1-1|.
TGTGCCACCAGCGAGCTACAGGGGGTGGCAGGAGCTTTCTTT
CATSELQGVAGAFF
>TRBV2|TRBD1|TRBJ1-5|.
TGTGCCAGCAGGGACCGGGACAGTCTTAGAAGCAATCAGCCCCAGCATTTT
CASRDRDSLRSNQPQHF
>TRBV30|.|TRBJ2-2|.
TGTGCCACGAGCCGGGGTTTTCAACCCGGGGAGCTGTTTTTT
CATSRGFQPGELFF
>TRBV11-2|TRBD2|TRBJ2-5|.
TGTGCCAGCAGCTGGACTAGCCAAGAGACCCAGTACTTC
CASSWTSQETQYF
>TRBV29-1|TRBD1|TRBJ1-1|once
TGCAGCGTTGAGGACAGGCGGCCCAACACTGAAGCTTTCTTT
CSVEDRRPNTEAFF
>TRBV4-1|.|TRBJ1-2|.
TGCGCCAGCAGCCAAGAATGGGGAGGTGGCTACACCTTC
CASSQEWGGGYTF
>TRBV10-3|.|TRBJ1-3|.
TGTGCCATCAGTGCGACAACCTCTGGAAACACCATATATTTT
CAISATTSGNTIYF
>TRBV5-6|.|TRBJ2-5|once
TGTGCCAGCAGCACCATCGAGGAGGGCCGACAAGAGACCCAGTACTTC
CASSTIEEGRQETQYF
>TRBV5-1|TRBD1|TRBJ1-1|.
TGCGCCAGCAGCCCCCGGGACAGAGACCCTGAAGCTTTCTTT
CASSPRDRDPEAFF
>TRBV6-5|.|TRBJ2-3|.
TGTGCCAGCAGTTACCCAGGACAGACAGATACGCAGTATTTT
CASSYPGQTDTQYF
>TRBV2|TRBD2|TRBJ2-5|.
TGTGCCAGCATCCCCGGGGGGAGGGGCGGTGAGACCCAGTACTTC
CASIPGGRGGETQYF
>TRBV28|.|TRBJ2-3|.
TGTGCCAGCAGTTTATCGAGAGGGGGTCGGTCAGATACGCAGTATTTT
CASSLSRGGRSDTQYF
>TRBV19|.|TRBJ2-5|.
TGTGCCAGTAAGGCCGGCGTAGTCGGGATGGAGACCCAGTACTTC
CASKAGVVGMETQYF
>TRBV7-9|TRBD1|TRBJ1-2|.
TGTGCCAGCAGCTTAGGGACAGGGTCACCTTATGGCTACACCTTC
CASSLGTGSPYGYTF
>TRBV9|TRBD2|TRBJ2-1|.
TGTGCCAGCAGCGTAGCCTCCCTGTCTGGGCGGGAGGAAGACTACAATGAGCAGTTCTTC
CASSVASLSGREEDYNEQFF
>TRBV27|TRBD2|TRBJ2-2|.
TGTGCCAGCAGCCCAAGACTAGCGGGGGGCGGGGAGCTGTTTTTT
CASSPRLAGGGELFF
>TRBV2|.|TRBJ2-2|.
TGTGCCAGCCTTATAAACACCGGGGAGCTGTTTTTT
CASLINTGELFF
>TRBV15|TRBD1|TRBJ2-1|.
TGTGCCACCAGCAGAGATATGGACAGGGGGCTTTATGAGCAGTTCTTC
CATSRDMDRGLYEQFF
>TRBV10-3|.|TRBJ1-2|.
TGTGCCATCAGTGAGTCGAGGTCTGATGGCTACACCTTC
CAISESRSDGYTF
>TRBV28|.|TRBJ1-2|.
TGTGCCAGCAGTTTGTTCGTTGCTAACTATGGCTACACCTTC
CASSLFVANYGYTF
>TRBV18|TRBD1|TRBJ2-1|.
TGTGCCAGCTCGCTGAAACAGGGGGATGAGCAGTTCTTC
CASSLKQGDEQFF
>TRBV28|.|TRBJ1-4|.
TGTGCCAGCAGTTTGGATCAGGACAGATCTGAAAAACTGTTTTTT
CASSLDQDRSEKLFF
>TRBV6-5|TRBD1|TRBJ1-2|.
TGTGCCAGCGGAGGGGGCGGAGGCTACACCTTC
CASGGGGGYTF
>TRBV27|.|TRBJ1-6|few
TGTGCCAGCAGTTTATCGGCGGCAGGGTATTCACCCCTCCACTTT
CASSLSAAGYSPLHF
>TRBV28|.|TRBJ1-5|.
TGTGCCTTCTCACGTCAGGATCAGCCCCAGCATTTT
CAFSRQDQPQHF
>TRBV19|.|TRBJ2-5|.
TGTGCCAGTAGCGAACAAACCCAGGGTAGAGAGACCCAGTACTTC
CASSEQTQGRETQYF
>TRBV10-1|.|TRBJ2-2|few
TGCGCCAGCAGTGCGGGGAACACCGGGGAGCTGTTTTTT
CASSAGNTGELFF
>TRBV5-1|.|TRBJ1-3|.
TGCGCCAGCAGCTTGGACGGCAGGGTCACCACTGGAAACACCATATATTTT
CASSLDGRVTTGNTIYF
>TRBV30|TRBD1|TRBJ1-4|.
TGTGCCTGGGCACAGGGGGCTAATGAAAAACTGTTTTTT
CAWAQGANEKLFF
>TRBV7-6|.|TRBJ1-4|.
TGTGCCAGCGGAAGGAGTTCAAATGAAAAACTGTTTTTT
CASGRSSNEKLFF
>TRBV7-2|TRBD2|TRBJ2-7|.
TGTGCCAGCAGCTTAGGGACTAGCAGCACCTACGAGCAGTACTTC
CASSLGTSSTYEQYF
>TRBV19|TRBD2|TRBJ2-7|.
TGTGCCAGTAGTATAGGCGGGGGAGCCTACGAGCAGTACTTC
CASSIGGGAYEQYF
>TRBV9|.|TRBJ2-1|.
TGTGCCAGCAGCCCCCAAGACAGGCGGCAGTTCTTC
CASSPQDRRQFF
>TRBV15|.|TRBJ1-3|.
TGTGCCACCAGTGTTGATCGGGACACCTCTGGAAACACCATATATTTT
CATSVDRDTSGNTIYF
>TRBV15|TRBD1|TRBJ1-1|.
TGTGCCACCGGAAGGGACAGGGGATCCGTGGGCACTGAAGCTTTCTTT
CATGRDRGSVGTEAFF
>TRBV28|TRBD1|TRBJ1-3|.
TGTGCCAGCAGTACCCGGTGGGACAGGGTCAAGATCTCTGGAAACACCATATATTTT
CASSTRWDRVKISGNTIYF
>TRBV5-1|.|TRBJ1-1|.
TGCGCCAGCAGCCACACCGGGACAATCCTAGACACTGAAGCTTTCTTT
CASSHTGTILDTEAFF